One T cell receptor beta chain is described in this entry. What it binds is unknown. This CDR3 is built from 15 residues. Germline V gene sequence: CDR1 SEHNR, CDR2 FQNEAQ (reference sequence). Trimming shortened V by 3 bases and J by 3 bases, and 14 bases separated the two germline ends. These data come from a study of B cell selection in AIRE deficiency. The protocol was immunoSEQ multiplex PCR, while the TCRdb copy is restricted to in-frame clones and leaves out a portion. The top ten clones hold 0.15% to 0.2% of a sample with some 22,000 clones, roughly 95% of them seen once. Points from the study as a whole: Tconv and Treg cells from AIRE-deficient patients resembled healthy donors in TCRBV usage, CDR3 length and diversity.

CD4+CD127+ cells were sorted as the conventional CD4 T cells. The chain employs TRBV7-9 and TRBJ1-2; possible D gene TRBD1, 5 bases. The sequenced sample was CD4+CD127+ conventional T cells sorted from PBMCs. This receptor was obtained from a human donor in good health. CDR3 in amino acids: CASSFPTAGDYGYTF. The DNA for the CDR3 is TGTGCCAGCAGCTTTCCCACCGCGGGGGACTATGGCTACACCTTC.